This entry features one T cell receptor beta chain sequence. This clonotype was picked up a small number of times. There is no known antigen for this receptor. No base quality information exists; no much larger clone differs at one position. Donors were a few dozen systemically healthy Caucasian individuals from Russia aged 6 to 90 years. Each donor gave 8 to 10 milliliters of peripheral blood, drawn into EDTA-treated Vacutainer tubes. PBMCs were isolated by Ficoll-Paque density-gradient centrifugation, with at least 6.5 million obtained per sample. Trizol reagent was used to extract total RNA from the PBMCs, yielding at least 6 micrograms per sample. Naive CD45RAhigh/CD27high T cell percentages were measured by flow cytometry on a PBMC aliquot from every donor. The data were taken from a study of blood T cells in healthy people across ages (dated by TCRdb to between 2014 and 2017). Regarding the research as a whole: In model experiments, template switching captured about one uniquely barcoded TCR beta cDNA molecule for every two T cells. The study measured age-related changes in TCR beta repertoire diversity using deep sequencing normalized with unique cDNA molecular identifiers. The donors were divided into four age groups: young (average around 15 years), middle-aged (approximately 39), aged (about 61) and long-lived (roughly 82). The study analyzed two additional independent replicas of 1 million unique cDNA reads from the same blood draw for two donors, one aged 18 to 29 and one aged 80 or older. To avoid experimental bias, donors of different ages were randomly spread across the sequencing lanes.

Receptor libraries were prepared by 5' RACE. Reads for this sample came from an Illumina HiSeq 2500. A second roughly 7 to 11 cycle PCR used a sample-barcoded 5' primer and a J-beta primer mix. A template-switch 5' adaptor carrying 12 random nucleotides introduced a unique molecular identifier onto each TCR beta cDNA molecule. At least 2.5 million CDR3-containing paired-end reads were obtained from each sample. All of the RNA was converted into first-strand cDNA using the Mint cDNA synthesis kit, with a TRBC-specific oligonucleotide serving as the primer. All cDNA was treated with uracil-DNA glycosylase and then went through a first 18-cycle PCR with the universal primers M1SS and BC2_uni_R. The study's processing was this. Each sample was normalized by randomly selecting 1 million high-quality reads, each carrying a distinct molecular identifier. Reads with shared molecular identifiers were discarded instead of being binned into consensus sequences. MiTCR, set to a Q25 quality threshold and the strictest error-elimination algorithm, was used for CDR3 identification, clonotype clustering and error correction. Lower-bound total TCR beta diversity was estimated with a nonparametric unseen species model using Euler transformation. The public reads were run again by TCRdb, first through fastp at Q25 and then through MiXCR, and only productive beta chains were kept. Every CDR3 protein is listed once, alongside the most common genes and DNA of its rows. Clone size and V and J calls follow TCRdb, not the original study. This sample gives more than 500,000 distinct CDR3 sequences in total; about 25% of them show up just once. Clones ranked in the top ten supply approximately 17% of the sample.

Taken from cysteine to phenylalanine, the CDR3 has 13 residues. Of all the DNA, just the CDR3 is kept, 39 bases in frame from base 1. The CDR1 and CDR2 encoded by the germline V gene are LGHNA and YSLEER. A distance of 9 bases separates the germline ends of V and J, which lose 1 base and 5 bases respectively. Here is what the overall study found, with its caveats: Donor CMV infection status was unknown, potentially confounding age-related changes in expanded clonotypes. Estimates of total diversity based on one million sequenced T cells were considered lower bounds and underestimates. The percentage of naive T cells measured by flow cytometry correlated strongly with observed TCR beta diversity. Compared with the aged group, the long-lived group had more naive CD4+ T cells, fewer expanded clones and increased TCR diversity, a pattern suggesting age selection. As age increased, observed TCR beta diversity per million T cells dropped in a roughly linear way, and a significant reduction was already evident by age 40. Bulk unsorted PBMC profiling prevented conclusive comparison of naive and antigen-experienced compartments.

The sequenced sample consisted of blood. The receptor was isolated from a woman in her 70s in good health. The receptor chain draws on TRBV4-3 and TRBJ2-7, with a weak D call of TRBD1 (6 bases match). The encoded CDR3 is CASSQGTGNEQYF. The DNA sequence reads TGCGCCAGCAGCCAAGGAACAGGGAACGAGCAGTACTTC.